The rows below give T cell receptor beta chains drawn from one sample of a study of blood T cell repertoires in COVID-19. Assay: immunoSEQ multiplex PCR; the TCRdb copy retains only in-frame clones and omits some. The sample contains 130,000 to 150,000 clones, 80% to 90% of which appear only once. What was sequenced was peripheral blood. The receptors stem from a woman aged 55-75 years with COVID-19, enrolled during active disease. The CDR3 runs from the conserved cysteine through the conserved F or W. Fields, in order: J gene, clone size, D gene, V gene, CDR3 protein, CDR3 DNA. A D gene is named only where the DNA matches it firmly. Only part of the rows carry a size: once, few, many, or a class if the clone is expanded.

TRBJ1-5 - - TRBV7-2 CASSLSSGRNQPQHF TGTGCCAGCAGCTTATCAAGTGGCCGCAATCAGCCCCAGCATTTT
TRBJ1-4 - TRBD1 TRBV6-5 CASSYQRQGNEKLFF TGTGCCAGCAGTTATCAGAGACAGGGGAATGAAAAACTGTTTTTT
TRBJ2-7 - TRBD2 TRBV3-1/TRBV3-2 CASSPGAAGGLYEQYF TGTGCCAGCAGCCCGGGGGCAGCGGGGGGGCTATACGAGCAGTACTTC
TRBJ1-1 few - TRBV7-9 CASREQANTEAFF TGTGCCAGCAGGGAACAGGCGAACACTGAAGCTTTCTTT
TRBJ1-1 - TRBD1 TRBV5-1 CASSHRGTNTEAFF TGCGCCAGCAGCCACAGGGGAACCAACACTGAAGCTTTCTTT
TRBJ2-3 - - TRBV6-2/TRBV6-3 CASSFSGTTSTDTQYF TGTGCCAGCAGTTTCTCCGGGACAACTAGCACAGATACGCAGTATTTT
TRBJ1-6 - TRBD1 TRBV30 CAWNRDRNSPLHF TGTGCCTGGAATCGGGACAGGAATTCACCCCTCCACTTT
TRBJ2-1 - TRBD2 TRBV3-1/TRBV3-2 CASSQDLAGDNEQFF TGTGCCAGCAGCCAAGATCTGGCGGGGGACAATGAGCAGTTCTTC
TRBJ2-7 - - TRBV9 CASSVAGSGNYEQYF TGTGCCAGCAGCGTAGCGGGGTCAGGAAACTACGAGCAGTACTTC
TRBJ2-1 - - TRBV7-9 CASSLVLVDEQFF TGTGCCAGCAGCTTAGTTCTCGTAGATGAGCAGTTCTTC
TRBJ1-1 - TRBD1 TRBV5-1 CASSFTGGGGTEAFF TGCGCCAGCAGCTTCACAGGGGGCGGAGGCACTGAAGCTTTCTTT
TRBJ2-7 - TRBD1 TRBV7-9 CASRGQGPSSYEQYF TGTGCCAGCAGAGGACAGGGGCCCAGCTCCTACGAGCAGTACTTC
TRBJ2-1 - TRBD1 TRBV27 CASSLSSPFRGIEQFF TGTGCCAGCAGTTTATCGAGCCCTTTCAGGGGGATTGAGCAGTTCTTC
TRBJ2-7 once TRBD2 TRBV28 CASIGRGGRVIDEQYF TGTGCCAGCATAGGGCGGGGGGGCAGAGTCATCGACGAGCAGTACTTC
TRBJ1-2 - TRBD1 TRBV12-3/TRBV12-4 CASSPGTGIGYTF TGTGCCAGCAGCCCGGGGACAGGGATTGGCTACACCTTC
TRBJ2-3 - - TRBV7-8 CASSPYTDTQYF TGTGCCAGCAGCCCTTACACAGATACGCAGTATTTT
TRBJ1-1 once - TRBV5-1 CASRWAGENAEAFF TGCGCCAGCAGGTGGGCGGGTGAGAACGCTGAAGCTTTCTTT
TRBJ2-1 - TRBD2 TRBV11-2 CASSTGTSGGYNEQFF TGTGCCAGCAGCACCGGGACTAGCGGGGGGTACAATGAGCAGTTCTTC
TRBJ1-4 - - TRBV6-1 CASSSTRGGEKLFF TGTGCCAGCAGTTCTACAAGGGGAGGAGAAAAACTGTTTTTT
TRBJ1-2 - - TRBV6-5 CASVGGYYGYTF TGTGCCAGCGTTGGGGGGTACTATGGCTACACCTTC
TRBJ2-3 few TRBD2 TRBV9 CASSVAGVADTQYF TGTGCCAGCAGCGTGGCGGGGGTGGCAGATACGCAGTATTTT
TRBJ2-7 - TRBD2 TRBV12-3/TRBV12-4 CASKSSGAYEQYF TGTGCCAGCAAATCCAGCGGGGCCTACGAGCAGTACTTC
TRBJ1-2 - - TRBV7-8 CASSQTANYGYTF TGTGCCAGCAGTCAAACAGCAAACTATGGCTACACCTTC
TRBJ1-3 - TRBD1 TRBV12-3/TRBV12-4 CASRQGTGNTIYF TGTGCCAGCAGACAGGGGACCGGAAACACCATATATTTT
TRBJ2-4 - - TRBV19 CASSARTEGLAKNIQYF TGTGCCAGTAGTGCCCGTACAGAGGGTCTAGCCAAAAACATTCAGTACTTC
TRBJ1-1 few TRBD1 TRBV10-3 CATGQGDTEAFF TGTGCCACCGGACAGGGAGACACTGAAGCTTTCTTT
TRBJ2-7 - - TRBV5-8 CASSLFAILTVEQYF TGTGCCAGCAGCTTGTTTGCGATTTTAACCGTCGAGCAGTACTTC
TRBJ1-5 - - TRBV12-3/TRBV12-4 CASRSRGQPQHF TGTGCCAGCAGGAGTAGGGGTCAGCCCCAGCATTTT
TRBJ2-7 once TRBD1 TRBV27 CASSFVRGREQYF TGTGCCAGCAGTTTTGTCAGGGGGCGCGAGCAGTACTTC
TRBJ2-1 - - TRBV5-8 CASSLDRVVGEQFF TGTGCCAGCAGCTTGGACAGGGTGGTGGGTGAGCAGTTCTTC
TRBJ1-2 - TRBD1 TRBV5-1 CASSLEGTGANYGYTF TGCGCCAGCAGCTTGGAGGGGACAGGGGCTAACTATGGCTACACCTTC
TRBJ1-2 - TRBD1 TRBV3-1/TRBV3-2 CASSHETGVNYGYTF TGTGCCAGCAGCCATGAGACAGGGGTTAACTATGGCTACACCTTC
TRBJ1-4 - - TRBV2 CASRDRFNEKLFF TGTGCCAGCAGAGACAGATTTAATGAAAAACTGTTTTTT
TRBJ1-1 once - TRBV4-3 CASSQDVMGPNTEAFF TGCGCCAGCAGCCAAGATGTAATGGGGCCGAACACTGAAGCTTTCTTT
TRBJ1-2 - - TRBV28 CASINRVDYGYTF TGTGCCAGCATCAACAGGGTTGACTATGGCTACACCTTC
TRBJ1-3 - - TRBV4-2 CASSLAETAGNTIYF TGTGCCAGCAGCCTCGCGGAGACGGCTGGAAACACCATATATTTT
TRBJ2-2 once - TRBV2 CASILGRSGELFF TGTGCCAGTATACTAGGGCGGAGCGGGGAGCTGTTTTTT
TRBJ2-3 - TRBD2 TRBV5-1 CASSPGLAGGTSTDTQYF TGCGCCAGCAGCCCGGGACTAGCGGGGGGAACTAGCACAGATACGCAGTATTTT
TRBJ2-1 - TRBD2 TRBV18 CASSLLSGGSYNEQFF TGTGCCAGCTCACTCCTTAGCGGGGGGTCCTACAATGAGCAGTTCTTC
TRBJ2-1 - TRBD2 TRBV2 CARIGLAGGGNEQFF TGTGCCAGAATTGGACTAGCGGGGGGCGGCAATGAGCAGTTCTTC
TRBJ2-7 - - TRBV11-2 CASSWGSSYEQYF TGTGCCAGCAGCTGGGGCAGCTCCTACGAGCAGTACTTC
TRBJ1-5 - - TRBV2 CASSDPEPQHF TGTGCCAGCAGTGACCCGGAGCCCCAGCATTTT
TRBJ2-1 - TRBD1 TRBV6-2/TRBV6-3 CASSRKPGQGYNEQFF TGTGCCAGCAGTCGCAAACCGGGACAGGGTTACAATGAGCAGTTCTTC
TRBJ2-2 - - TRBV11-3 CASSLDPAGGTGELFF TGTGCCAGCAGCTTAGATCCGGCAGGGGGGACCGGGGAGCTGTTTTTT
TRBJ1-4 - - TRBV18 CASSLQGNDEKLFF TGTGCCAGCTCACTTCAGGGTAACGATGAAAAACTGTTTTTT
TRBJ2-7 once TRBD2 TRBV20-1 CSAIERGPPYYEQYF TGCAGTGCTATTGAGCGGGGTCCCCCCTACTACGAGCAGTACTTC
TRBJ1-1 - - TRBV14 CASSQLGGTEAFF TGTGCCAGCAGCCAATTGGGGGGCACTGAAGCTTTCTTT
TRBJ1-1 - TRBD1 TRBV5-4 CASSLDRGLTAFF TGTGCCAGCAGCTTGGACAGGGGGTTGACAGCTTTCTTT
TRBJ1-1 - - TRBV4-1 CASSQDVWGQVGAFF TGCGCCAGCAGCCAAGATGTGTGGGGGCAGGTCGGAGCTTTCTTT
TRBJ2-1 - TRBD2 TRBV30 CAWDWGSGGYNEQFF TGTGCCTGGGATTGGGGTAGCGGGGGTTACAATGAGCAGTTCTTC
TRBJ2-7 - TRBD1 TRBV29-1 CSVDDGTGGSYEQYF TGCAGCGTTGACGACGGGACAGGGGGATCCTACGAGCAGTACTTC
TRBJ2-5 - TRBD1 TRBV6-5 CASSRGTGGWETQYF TGTGCCAGCAGTAGAGGGACAGGGGGCTGGGAGACCCAGTACTTC
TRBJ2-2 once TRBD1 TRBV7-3 CASSLMGTGEHTGELFF TGTGCCAGCAGCTTAATGGGGACAGGGGAGCACACCGGGGAGCTGTTTTTT
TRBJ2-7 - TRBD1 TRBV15 CATSRDRGTGGKITYEQYF TGTGCCACCAGCAGAGATAGGGGGACAGGGGGCAAAATTACGTACGAGCAGTACTTC
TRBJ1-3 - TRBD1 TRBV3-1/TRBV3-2 CASSQSYGQGFRNTIYF TGTGCCAGCAGCCAATCTTACGGACAGGGGTTTAGGAACACCATATATTTT